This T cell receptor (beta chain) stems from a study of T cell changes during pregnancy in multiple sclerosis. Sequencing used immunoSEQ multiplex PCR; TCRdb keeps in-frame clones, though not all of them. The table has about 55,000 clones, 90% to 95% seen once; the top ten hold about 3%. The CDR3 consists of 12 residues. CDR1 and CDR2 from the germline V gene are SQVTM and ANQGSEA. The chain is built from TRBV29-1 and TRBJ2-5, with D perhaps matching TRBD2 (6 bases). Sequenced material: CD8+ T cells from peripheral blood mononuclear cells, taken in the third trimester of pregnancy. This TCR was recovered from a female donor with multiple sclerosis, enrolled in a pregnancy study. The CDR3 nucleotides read TGCATCTCAAGGGACTCAGAAGAGACCCAGTACTTC. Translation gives CISRDSEETQYF.